Following are 30 T cell receptor beta chains from one sample sequenced in a study of early T cells in non-severe SARS-CoV-2 infection. TCRdb recomputed calls from the 5' RACE reads with MiXCR, one row per CDR3 protein. The sample records under 95,000 distinct CDR3 sequences, about 12% being singletons. The sequencing input was whole blood. The source is an adult who was a healthcare worker with PCR-confirmed SARS-CoV-2 infection or an uninfected control (not recorded which).

Many counts were recorded for this clonotype. V is TRBV20-1 and J is TRBJ1-1; D is possibly TRBD1 (5 bases). CDR3 length: 14 residues. V was clipped by 1 base and J by 4 bases, with 13 bases between them. CDR1 is DFQATT, CDR2 SNEGSKA, per germline (reference sequence). CDR3 DNA sequence: TGCAGTGCTAGAGGGGAGCCCGGGGGCACTGAAGCTTTCTTT. Translated, it gives CSARGEPGGTEAFF.

This clonotype was seen many times. The rearrangement uses TRBV5-6 and TRBJ1-1; 9 bases agree with TRBD1. Trimming removed 4 bases from V and 0 bases from J; junction bases left unmatched: 7. There are 16 residues in the CDR3. Germline V gene sequence: CDR1 SGHDT, CDR2 YYEEEE. Written as DNA, the CDR3 is TGTGCCAGCAGCCGGTTAGGGACAGGGATGAACACTGAAGCTTTCTTT. Residues: CASSRLGTGMNTEAFF.

On this clonotype itself: A much larger clone differs by one base, so this may be a read error. The chain links TRBV6-5 to TRBJ2-5; the D gene could be TRBD1 or TRBD2 (6 bases each). V was cut by 8 bases and J by 6 bases, with 22 bases left in between. From germline, CDR1 is MNHEY and CDR2 SVGAGI. The CDR3 has 15 residues. CDR3 coding DNA: TGTGCCAGCGCTCCCGGGGGCTCAGGCAAAAAGACCCAGTACTTC. Encoded protein: CASAPGGSGKKTQYF.

The chain has TRBV5-6 and TRBJ2-7; no clear D gene. V lost 3 bases and J 4 bases, leaving 8 bases between the germline ends. The CDR3 covers 12 residues. The germline V gene has CDR1 SGHDT and CDR2 YYEEEE. In nucleotides, the CDR3 is TGTGCCAGCAGCTGTAGGGTGTACGAGCAGTACTTC. The encoded protein is CASSCRVYEQYF.

This clonotype was counted only a few times. The chain employs TRBV5-1 and TRBJ2-7, with 7 bases identical to TRBD2. The CDR3 runs 16 residues. The germline CDR1 and CDR2 sequences are SGHRS and YFSETQ. The junction had 9 bases not matched to a gene; V was cut back by 0 bases and J by 3 bases. The CDR3 loop is CASSLETSRSVYEQYF. The CDR3 DNA is TGCGCCAGCAGCTTGGAGACTAGCCGGAGTGTCTACGAGCAGTACTTC.

This clonotype was counted ten times or more. The rearrangement uses TRBV19 and TRBJ2-5, with 7 nucleotides matching TRBD2. Germline lookup yields CDR1 LNHDA and CDR2 SQIVND (reference sequence). The CDR3 consists of 14 residues. V dropped 5 bases and J dropped 5; count of bases not matched to a gene: 8. The CDR3 DNA reads as TGTGCCAGTAGTCCCAGACTAGCCGGGGAGACCCAGTACTTC. Residues: CASSPRLAGETQYF.

The rearrangement joins TRBV28 to TRBJ1-1; 8 bases fit TRBD1. Germline V CDR1 and CDR2: MDHEN, SYDVKM. The V segment lost 5 bases and the J segment 6 bases; nucleotides outside the gene matches: 14. The CDR3 has 16 amino acids. The CDR3 bases are TGTGCCAGCAGTCTCTCCGGGACAGGCAGAAGAGCTGAAGCTTTCTTT. Translating gives CASSLSGTGRRAEAFF.

This clonotype was found a few times. The chain couples TRBV7-8 to TRBJ2-7; D perhaps matches TRBD2 (6 bases). Trimming shortened V by 6 bases and J by 5 bases, and 17 bases separated the two germline ends. CDR3 length: 14 residues. Germline loops: CDR1 SGHVS, CDR2 FQNEAQ. The CDR3, as DNA: TGTGCCAGCAGTCAAGGAGGGCCCGAGGACGAGCAGTACTTC. Translated, it gives CASSQGGPEDEQYF.

The V and J genes are TRBV28 and TRBJ2-5; 8 bases are a match to TRBD2. This CDR3 spans 14 amino acids. CDR1 is MDHEN, CDR2 SYDVKM, per germline. V trimming: 8 bases; J trimming: 2 bases; junction bases outside the gene matches: 7. CDR3 residues: CASCRTSSQETQYF. In nucleotides, the CDR3 is TGTGCCAGCTGCAGGACTAGCAGTCAAGAGACCCAGTACTTC.

This clonotype was seen many times. This chain connects TRBV20-1 to TRBJ2-5; D is unresolved. Per germline, CDR1 DFQATT and CDR2 SNEGSKA (reference sequence). The CDR3 consists of 11 residues. V was clipped by 4 bases and J by 2 bases, with 5 bases between them. The DNA for the CDR3 is TGCAGTGCTATTCATCAAGAGACCCAGTACTTC. Its protein is CSAIHQETQYF.

The table lists this clonotype with a few counts. J is TRBJ2-7 and V is TRBV5-4; D call uncertain. The CDR3 extends over 14 amino acids. V gave up 4 bases and J gave up 2 bases, with 13 bases separating them. Looked up from germline, CDR1 is SGHNT and CDR2 is YYREEE (reference sequence). CDR3 DNA sequence: TGTGCCAGCAGCCCTTCCCTGGGGACCTACGAGCAGTACTTC. This sequence encodes CASSPSLGTYEQYF.

By frequency in the sample, this clonotype is medium-sized. The genes are TRBV11-2 and TRBJ2-1; D is possibly TRBD2 (6 bases). CDR3 length: 16 amino acids. The V end lost 4 bases, the J end lost 0 bases, and 13 bases lay between the germline ends. CDR1 and CDR2 from the germline V gene are SGHAT and FQNNGV. CDR3 sequence reads: CASSSSGLTSYNEQFF. CDR3 nucleotide sequence: TGTGCCAGCAGCTCCAGCGGGCTGACCTCCTACAATGAGCAGTTCTTC.

This clonotype is medium-sized within its sample. The chain has TRBV27 and TRBJ2-7, with 7 bases aligning to TRBD2. The CDR3 has 13 amino acids. V gave up 3 bases and J gave up 4 bases; unmatched junction bases: 3. Germline loops: CDR1 MNHEY, CDR2 SMNVEV (reference sequence). The CDR3 DNA reads as TGTGCCAGCAGTTTGACTAGCCAGTACGAGCAGTACTTC. Its protein is CASSLTSQYEQYF.

This clonotype has more than one count but fewer than ten. This sequence joins TRBV29-1 and TRBJ1-1; D gene unclear. Germline CDR1 reads SQVTM; CDR2 reads ANQGSEA. V was cut by 0 bases and J by 3 bases, with 8 bases left in between. This CDR3 is 13 amino acids long. CDR3 sequence reads: CSVEDGGHTEAFF. DNA for the CDR3: TGCAGCGTTGAAGATGGAGGCCACACTGAAGCTTTCTTT.

The V gene is TRBV6-1, the J gene TRBJ2-3; 11 bases agree with TRBD1. The V gene's germline CDR1 is MNHNS and CDR2 SASEGT. The CDR3 consists of 18 residues. J was trimmed by 2 bases and V by 5 bases; bases with no gene match: 12. Here the CDR3 reads CASSPRGGTGGLTDTQYF. CDR3 bases: TGTGCCAGCAGTCCCCGGGGAGGGACAGGGGGTCTCACAGATACGCAGTATTTT.

This clonotype was observed a few times. The chain joins TRBV12-3 or TRBV12-4 to TRBJ2-3; TRBD2 matches at 12 bases. This CDR3 is 16 amino acids long. The V and J ends lost 5 bases and 5 bases, in that order; junction bases with no gene match: 8. CDR3 DNA sequence: TGTGCCAGCAGTACCAGACTAGCGGGAGTTGTAGATACGCAGTATTTT. This gives the protein CASSTRLAGVVDTQYF.

In this sample, this clonotype turned up a few times. The chain couples TRBV12-3 or TRBV12-4 to TRBJ1-6; 10 nucleotides match TRBD1. This CDR3 comprises 14 residues. The ends lost 5 bases at V and 10 bases at J; junction bases unmatched: 5. The CDR3 reads CASSLRDRGSPLHF. The CDR3 DNA reads TGTGCCAGCAGTCTCCGGGACAGGGGATCACCCCTCCACTTT.

The table lists this clonotype with a few counts. The V call is TRBV29-1, the J call TRBJ2-1; 7 nucleotides agree with TRBD2. V lost 6 bases to trimming and J lost 4 bases; unmatched junction nucleotides: 6. The CDR3 has 13 amino acids. Germline lookup yields CDR1 SQVTM and CDR2 ANQGSEA. The CDR3 sequence is CSVLAEAYNEQFF. CDR3 nucleotide sequence: TGCAGCGTGCTAGCGGAGGCATACAATGAGCAGTTCTTC.

This clonotype was detected many times. The genes are TRBV18 and TRBJ2-1; a weak D match, TRBD1 (5 bases). Germline CDR1 reads KGHSH; CDR2 reads LQKENI. This CDR3 has 13 amino acids. Trimming shortened V by 8 bases and J by 7 bases, and 15 bases separated the two germline ends. The CDR3 DNA is TGTGCCAGCCGTTCTCTCAGGGTGAATGAGCAGTTCTTC. Translation: CASRSLRVNEQFF.

Ten or more counts support this clonotype. This chain uses TRBV12-3 or TRBV12-4 with TRBJ1-4, with D tentatively TRBD1 (5 bases). V was clipped by 6 bases and J by 8 bases, with 16 bases between them. The CDR3 contains 14 residues. The CDR3, as DNA: TGTGCCAGCAGCCCCCGGGACTTCGGAGAAAAACTGTTTTTT. Protein sequence: CASSPRDFGEKLFF.

There are a few counts of this clonotype. The gene calls are TRBV5-4 and TRBJ2-3; D perhaps matches TRBD2 (6 bases). Trimming took 4 bases from V and 9 from J, leaving 21 bases between them. The CDR3 length is 15 residues. CDR1 and CDR2 from the germline V gene are SGHNT and YYREEE (reference sequence). CDR3: CASSPSGGGGGTQYF. CDR3 nucleotide sequence: TGTGCCAGCAGCCCGTCGGGCGGTGGAGGAGGGACGCAGTATTTT.

The CDR3 loop reads CASSRPRSKMTQYF. DNA of the CDR3: TGTGCCAGCAGCCGACCGAGGAGCAAGATGACCCAGTACTTC. The J gene is TRBJ2-5, the V gene TRBV11-2, with unresolved D. Germline assignment: CDR1 SGHAT and CDR2 FQNNGV. This CDR3 is 14 amino acids long. With 5 bases removed from V and 7 bases from J, the gap between germline ends came to 17 bases. Drawing the rest from reference TRBV11-2 and TRBJ2-5, the complete variable domain is EAGVAQSPRYKIIEKRQSVAFWCNPISGHATLYWYQQILGQGPKLLIQFQNNGVVDDSQLPKDRFSAERLKGVDSTLKIQPAKLEDSAVYLCASSRPRSKMTQYFGPGTRLLVL.

This clonotype was detected a few times. V and J are TRBV3-1 and TRBJ2-7; TRBD2 matches 9 bases. Germline V gene lookup returns CDR1 LGHDT and CDR2 YNNKEL (reference sequence). The V segment lost 4 bases and the J segment 5 bases; nucleotides outside the gene matches: 9. The CDR3 is made up of 15 amino acids. The CDR3: CASSPSWTSEHEQYF. CDR3 bases: TGTGCCAGCAGCCCTTCTTGGACTAGCGAACACGAGCAGTACTTC.

The chain uses TRBV6-1 and TRBJ1-5; D possibly corresponds to TRBD1 (6 bases). This CDR3 contains 15 residues. Germline V CDR1 and CDR2: MNHNS, SASEGT. V gave up 7 bases and J gave up 2 bases, with 15 bases separating them. CDR3 region: CASTPRGLGNQPQHF. CDR3 nucleotides: TGTGCCAGCACCCCCCGGGGGCTCGGCAATCAGCCCCAGCATTTT.

This clonotype occurred many times. This rearrangement joins TRBV27 to TRBJ2-5, with unresolved D. This CDR3 is 16 amino acids long. Trimming cost V 5 bases and J 2 bases, with 18 bases left between them. Germline V gene lookup returns CDR1 MNHEY and CDR2 SMNVEV (reference sequence). The CDR3 DNA is TGTGCCAGCAGTCTCCAACAAAGGGCCCCTCAAGAGACCCAGTACTTC. This translates into CASSLQQRAPQETQYF.

V gene TRBV28 combines with J gene TRBJ2-1; TRBD2 aligns across 7 bases. Trimming cost V 7 bases and J 0 bases; bases outside gene matches: 12. The CDR3 has 17 amino acids. CDR1 and CDR2 (germline): MDHEN, SYDVKM. The chain's CDR3 is CASNNDFSGPSYNEQFF. As DNA, the CDR3 is TGTGCCAGCAACAACGACTTTAGCGGGCCCTCCTACAATGAGCAGTTCTTC.

The V call is TRBV15, the J call TRBJ2-7; D may be TRBD1 or TRBD2 (6 bases each). This CDR3 is built from 15 residues. The ends were cut back, 5 bases at V and 5 bases at J, with 19 bases in the middle. Germline CDR1 LNHNV, CDR2 YYDKDF (reference sequence). The CDR3 region is CATSQFRGEKDEQYF. As DNA, the CDR3 is TGTGCCACCAGCCAATTTAGGGGGGAGAAGGACGAGCAGTACTTC. The full variable domain, rest sourced from reference TRBV15 and TRBJ2-7, is DAMVIQNPRYQVTQFGKPVTLSCSQTLNHNVMYWYQQKSSQAPKLLFHYYDKDFNNEADTPDNFQSRRPNTSFCFLDIRSPGLGDTAMYLCATSQFRGEKDEQYFGPGTRLTVT.

This clonotype was detected many times. This chain joins TRBV2 and TRBJ1-5; 7 bases match TRBD1. V was clipped by 4 bases and J by 5 bases; unmatched bases: 5. From germline, CDR1 is SNHLY and CDR2 FYNNEI. This CDR3 region has 14 residues. The CDR3 loop reads CASSGPTGDQPQHF. CDR3 sequence (DNA): TGTGCCAGCAGTGGTCCCACAGGGGATCAGCCCCAGCATTTT.

This clonotype turned up a few times. The chain joins TRBV20-1 to TRBJ2-7; 8 nucleotides align to TRBD1. V was clipped by 0 bases and J by 3 bases; unmatched bases: 7. The germline gives CDR1 DFQATT, CDR2 SNEGSKA (reference sequence). The CDR3 is 15 residues long. CDR3: CSARDWGQAGYEQYF. CDR3 nucleotide sequence: TGCAGTGCTAGAGATTGGGGACAGGCTGGCTACGAGCAGTACTTC.

Worth noting for this clonotype: Its ends do not fully match the called genes, so a read error is possible. The chain links TRBV28 to TRBJ2-7, with TRBD1 as a possible D gene (5 bases). Per germline, CDR1 MDHEN and CDR2 SYDVKM. The CDR3 runs 10 residues. The CDR3 nucleotides are TGTGCCAGCACTGATACAGGCCGAGACTTC. The encoded protein is CASTDTGRDF.